The clone carrying this T cell receptor beta chain was counted between two and nine times. Antigen: not known. The sample is drawn from a study of response to subunit inactivated influenza vaccine. The study, taken as a whole, reports: T cells newly recruited by each seasonal influenza vaccination are few, the authors suggested.

V lost 4 bases and J lost 0, with 8 bases in between. The CDR3 sequence is 14 residues long. CDR1 is LGHNA and CDR2 is YSLEER in the germline V gene. MiXCR, run by TCRdb on the RT-PCR reads, gives a single entry per CDR3 protein. The table records under 800,000 distinct CDR3 sequences, about 15% of them present only once. This chain uses TRBV4-3 with TRBJ2-3; D gene uncertain. The sequence derives from a man aged 45-65 years who received an inactivated influenza vaccine. Material: PBMCs from blood, obtained 14 days before vaccination. The CDR3 bases are TGCGCCAGCAGCCCAGGAGCCAGCACAGATACGCAGTATTTT. This encodes CASSPGASTDTQYF.